This paragraph covers one T cell receptor (beta chain) sequence. Sequencing used immunoSEQ multiplex PCR; TCRdb keeps in-frame clones, though not all of them. The table lists roughly 200,000 clones, roughly 80% of them singletons. Trimming at V came to 7 bases and at J to 4 bases, leaving 11 bases not matched to a gene. Germline CDR1 is SEHNR and CDR2 is FQNEAQ (reference sequence). The CDR3 spans 16 residues. This sample stems from a study of blood T cell repertoires in COVID-19. Study information: Sites in the United States, Italy and Spain provided acute and convalescent COVID-19 samples. PBMCs, B-cell-depleted T cells, or T cells provided the cDNA or gDNA that made up the material.

The sequence was collected from a woman aged 40 to 55 with COVID-19, enrolled during active disease. Sequenced: peripheral blood. This sequence joins TRBV7-9 and TRBJ1-3; 9 bases line up with TRBD1. CDR3 residues: CASNPRGQGWGNTIYF. The CDR3 region has the DNA TGTGCCAGCAACCCCAGGGGACAGGGCTGGGGAAACACCATATATTTT. Filled out from reference TRBV7-9 and TRBJ1-3, the complete variable domain reads DTGVSQNPRHKITKRGQNVTFRCDPISEHNRLYWYRQTLGQGPEFLTYFQNEAQLEKSRLLSDRFSAERPKGSFSTLEIQRTEQGDSAMYLCASNPRGQGWGNTIYFGEGSWLTVV.